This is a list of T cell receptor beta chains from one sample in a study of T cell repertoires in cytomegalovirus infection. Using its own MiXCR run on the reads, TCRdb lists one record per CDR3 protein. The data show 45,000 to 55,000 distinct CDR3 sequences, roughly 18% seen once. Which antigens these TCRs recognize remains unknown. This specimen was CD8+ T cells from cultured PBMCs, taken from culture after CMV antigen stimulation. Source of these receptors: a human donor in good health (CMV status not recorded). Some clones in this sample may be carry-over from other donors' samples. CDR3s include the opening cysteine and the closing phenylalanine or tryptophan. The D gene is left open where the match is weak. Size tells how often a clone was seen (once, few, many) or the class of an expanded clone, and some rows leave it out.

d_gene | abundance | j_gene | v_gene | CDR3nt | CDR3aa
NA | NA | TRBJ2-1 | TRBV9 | TGTGCCAGCAGCGTAGAGGTGAAGCGGCCCTACAATGAGCAGTTCTTC | CASSVEVKRPYNEQFF
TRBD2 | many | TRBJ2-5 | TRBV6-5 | TGTGCCAGCAGTTACCTAGCGGGGAATCAAGAGACCCAGTACTTC | CASSYLAGNQETQYF
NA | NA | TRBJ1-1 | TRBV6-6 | TGTGCCAGCAGTTACTCTATTGCGAGCGAAGCTTTCTTT | CASSYSIASEAFF
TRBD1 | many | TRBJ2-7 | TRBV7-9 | TGTGCCAGCAGCTTTAACCAACGGACAGGGAAATACGAGCAGTACTTC | CASSFNQRTGKYEQYF
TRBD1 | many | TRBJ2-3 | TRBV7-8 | TGTGCCAGCACGAGGGGACAGCGGGATACGCAGTATTTT | CASTRGQRDTQYF
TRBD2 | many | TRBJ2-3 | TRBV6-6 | TGTGCCAGTAACCCGAGCGGGGGTTTAGATACGCAGTATTTT | CASNPSGGLDTQYF
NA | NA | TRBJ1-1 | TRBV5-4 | TGTGCCAGCAGCTTGATTTTGGTGGGCAGTACTGAAGCTTTCTTT | CASSLILVGSTEAFF
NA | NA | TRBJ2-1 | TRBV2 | TGTGCCAGCAGTTACAAGGGATACAATGAGCAGTTCTTC | CASSYKGYNEQFF
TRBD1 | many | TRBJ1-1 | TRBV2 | TGTGCCAGCAGTGATTATCAGGGGGTGGACACTGAAGCTTTCTTT | CASSDYQGVDTEAFF
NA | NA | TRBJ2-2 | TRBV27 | TGTGCCAGTAGCAACCCGACGGGGGAGGTGTTTTTT | CASSNPTGEVFF
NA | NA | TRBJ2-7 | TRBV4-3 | TGCGCCAGCAGCCAAGCCCTACAGGGTTGGGAGCAGTACTTC | CASSQALQGWEQYF
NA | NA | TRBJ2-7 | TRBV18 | TGTGCCAGCTCACCGGAGTCTTACGAGCAGTACTTC | CASSPESYEQYF
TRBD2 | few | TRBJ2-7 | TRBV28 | TGTGCCAGCAGTAAACCGGGACTAGTCAACGAGCAGTACTTC | CASSKPGLVNEQYF
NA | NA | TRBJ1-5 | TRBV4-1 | TGCGCCAGCAGCCAAGAAATCACAGGGAGAAATCAGCCCCAGCATTTT | CASSQEITGRNQPQHF
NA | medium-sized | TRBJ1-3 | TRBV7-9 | TGTGCCAGCAGCTTAAAGGGACCCTACTCTGGAAACACCATATATTTT | CASSLKGPYSGNTIYF
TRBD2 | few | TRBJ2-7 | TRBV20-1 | TGCAGTGCTAGAGGGGGCTCTCCCACCCGAATATTAGCGGGGGCCGAGCAGTACTTC | CSARGGSPTRILAGAEQYF
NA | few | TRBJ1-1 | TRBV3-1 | TGTGCCAGCAGCCTTTCAGGGACTGAAGCTTTCTTT | CASSLSGTEAFF
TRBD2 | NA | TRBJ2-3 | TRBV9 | TGTGCCAGCAGCCTTAGCGGGGCGGGAGCAGATACGCAGTATTTT | CASSLSGAGADTQYF